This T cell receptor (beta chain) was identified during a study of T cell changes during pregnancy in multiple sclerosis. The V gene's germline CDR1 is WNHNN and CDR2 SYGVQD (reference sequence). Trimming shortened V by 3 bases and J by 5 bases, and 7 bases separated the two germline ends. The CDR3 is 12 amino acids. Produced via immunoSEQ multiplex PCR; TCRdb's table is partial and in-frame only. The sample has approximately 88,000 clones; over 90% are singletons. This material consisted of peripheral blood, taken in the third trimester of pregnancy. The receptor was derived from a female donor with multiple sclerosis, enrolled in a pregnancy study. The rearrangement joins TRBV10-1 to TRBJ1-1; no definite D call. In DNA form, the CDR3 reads TGCGCCAGCAGTGATCCTCTGACTGAAGCTTTCTTT. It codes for CASSDPLTEAFF.